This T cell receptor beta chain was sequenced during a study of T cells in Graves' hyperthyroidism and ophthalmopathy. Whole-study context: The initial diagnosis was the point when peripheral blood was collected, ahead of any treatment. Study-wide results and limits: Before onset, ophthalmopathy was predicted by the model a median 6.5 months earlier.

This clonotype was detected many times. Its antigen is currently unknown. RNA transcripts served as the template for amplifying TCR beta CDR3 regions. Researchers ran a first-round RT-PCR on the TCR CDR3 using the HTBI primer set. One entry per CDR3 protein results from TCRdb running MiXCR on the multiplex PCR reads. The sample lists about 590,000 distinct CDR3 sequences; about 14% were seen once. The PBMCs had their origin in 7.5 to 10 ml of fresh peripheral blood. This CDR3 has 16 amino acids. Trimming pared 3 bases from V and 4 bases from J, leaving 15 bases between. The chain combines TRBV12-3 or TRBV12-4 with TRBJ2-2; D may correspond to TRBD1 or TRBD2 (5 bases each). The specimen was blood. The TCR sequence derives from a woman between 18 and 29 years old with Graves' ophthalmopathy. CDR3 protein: CASSLGRQMGTGELFF. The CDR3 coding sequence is TGTGCCAGCAGTTTGGGACGGCAAATGGGCACCGGGGAGCTGTTTTTT.